In its sample, the clone carrying this TCR beta chain was seen a few times. Germline CDR1 and CDR2: SGDLS and YYNGEE. Trimming removed 3 bases from V and 7 bases from J; junction bases left unmatched: 6. The CDR3 runs 13 residues. This sample was taken from a study of patients and donors after allogeneic stem cell transplantation. From the RT-PCR reads, TCRdb called clonotypes with MiXCR, one entry per CDR3 protein. Found here are roughly 180,000 distinct CDR3 sequences, less than 45% of them singletons; the top ten hold 33%. The chain joins TRBV9 to TRBJ1-2; TRBD1 agrees at 7 bases. The sequence came from a human donor who was either an allogeneic HSCT recipient or a stem cell or donor lymphocyte infusion donor (not recorded which). It is not recorded whose cells these are; they may come from a transplant donor. Sequencing was done on a sample of blood, either unsorted or a sorted T cell fraction (not recorded which). For the CDR3, the DNA is TGTGCCAGCAGCGCTGGACAGGAATTTGGCTACACCTTC. This sequence encodes CASSAGQEFGYTF.